These T cell receptor beta chains were read from a single sample in a study of shared clonotypes between healthy human individuals. This table comes from immunoSEQ multiplex PCR, and its TCRdb copy is limited to in-frame clones, with some not included. This table holds around 95,000 clones, less than 80% found once. Sequencing was performed on memory CD8+ T cells sorted from blood. All receptors come from a man aged 25 to 40 in good health. CDR3s include the opening cysteine and the closing phenylalanine or tryptophan. The order of the fields is D gene, V gene, J gene, clone size, CDR3 DNA, CDR3 protein. D genes are given only for firm matches. Expanded clones are given a class, and other clones once, few, many or no size at all.

D: .; V: TRBV15; J: TRBJ2-5; size: few; DNA: TGTGCCACCAGCAGGGAGGGAGAAGCAGAGACCCAGTACTTC; CDR3: CATSREGEAETQYF
D: .; V: TRBV7-2; J: TRBJ2-3; size: .; DNA: TGTGCCAGCAGCTTAGTCCCCCGACGCACAGATACGCAGTATTTT; CDR3: CASSLVPRRTDTQYF
D: .; V: TRBV6-1; J: TRBJ1-5; size: many; DNA: TGTGCCAGCAGTGAAAGCGAAAATCAGCCCCAGCATTTT; CDR3: CASSESENQPQHF
D: TRBD1; V: TRBV12-5; J: TRBJ1-1; size: many; DNA: TGTGCTAGTGGTTGGACAGGGAACACTGAAGCTTTCTTT; CDR3: CASGWTGNTEAFF
D: .; V: TRBV6-4; J: TRBJ1-5; size: few; DNA: TGTGCCAGCAGTCGGATGTGGGGTTATAGCAATCAGCCCCAGCATTTT; CDR3: CASSRMWGYSNQPQHF
D: TRBD2; V: TRBV5-1; J: TRBJ2-3; size: .; DNA: TGCGCCAGCAGCTTGGTAGCGGGAGCAGATACGCAGTATTTT; CDR3: CASSLVAGADTQYF
D: .; V: TRBV6-6; J: TRBJ2-5; size: .; DNA: TGTGCCAGCAGTTACGAGACTGAGGGGGAGACCCAGTACTTC; CDR3: CASSYETEGETQYF
D: .; V: TRBV15; J: TRBJ2-2; size: .; DNA: TGTGCCACCAGTCCTATTCCCGACGGGGAGCTGTTTTTT; CDR3: CATSPIPDGELFF
D: TRBD1; V: TRBV19; J: TRBJ1-5; size: .; DNA: TGTGCCAGTAGTGCGACAGGGGGGAAAACTAGCAATCAGCCCCAGCATTTT; CDR3: CASSATGGKTSNQPQHF
D: TRBD1; V: TRBV10-3; J: TRBJ1-5; size: .; DNA: TGTGCCATCAAGGGGACAGGATACCAGCCCCAGCATTTT; CDR3: CAIKGTGYQPQHF
D: TRBD1; V: TRBV7-9; J: TRBJ2-7; size: many; DNA: TGTGCCAGCAGCCGTTACTCCGGGACAGGGATCCACGAGCAGTACTTC; CDR3: CASSRYSGTGIHEQYF
D: TRBD2; V: TRBV6-5; J: TRBJ2-3; size: .; DNA: TGTGCCAGCAGGGACCGAGCGGGAGAGGGAGATACGCAGTATTTT; CDR3: CASRDRAGEGDTQYF
D: TRBD2; V: TRBV11-2; J: TRBJ2-2; size: .; DNA: TGTGCCAGCAGCTCTCTTGGGGGCGGGAGGGCCACCGGGGAGCTGTTTTTT; CDR3: CASSSLGGGRATGELFF
D: TRBD1; V: TRBV7-2; J: TRBJ2-7; size: .; DNA: TGTGCCAGCAGCCAAGGGACAGGGGTCTACGAGCAGTACTTC; CDR3: CASSQGTGVYEQYF
D: TRBD2; V: TRBV7-6; J: TRBJ2-3; size: .; DNA: TGTGCCAGCAGCTTAAATGGGGGGGACGGGACAGATACGCAGTATTTT; CDR3: CASSLNGGDGTDTQYF
D: .; V: TRBV6-1; J: TRBJ2-3; size: many; DNA: TGTGCCAGCAGTGAAGTGGTGGCTAGCTCAGATACGCAGTATTTT; CDR3: CASSEVVASSDTQYF
D: .; V: TRBV28; J: TRBJ2-7; size: .; DNA: TGTGCCAGCAGTTTCGGCGGCTCCTACGAGCAGTACTTC; CDR3: CASSFGGSYEQYF
D: .; V: TRBV13; J: TRBJ2-1; size: .; DNA: TGTGCCAGCAGCTTAGATAGTGGTGGGCGTGGGAACAATGAGCAGTTCTTC; CDR3: CASSLDSGGRGNNEQFF
D: TRBD1; V: TRBV7-9; J: TRBJ2-7; size: .; DNA: TGTGCCAGCAGCCCGAGTACAGGGGGCGGCTACGAGCAGTACTTC; CDR3: CASSPSTGGGYEQYF
D: TRBD1; V: TRBV5-4; J: TRBJ1-2; size: .; DNA: TGTGCCAGCAGCCGACAGGGGCGTAACTATGGCTACACCTTC; CDR3: CASSRQGRNYGYTF
D: TRBD2; V: TRBV10-3; J: TRBJ2-1; size: .; DNA: TGTGCCATCAGTGAGTCAGCGATAGCGGGAGGGTACAATGAGCAGTTCTTC; CDR3: CAISESAIAGGYNEQFF
D: .; V: TRBV5-4; J: TRBJ2-1; size: .; DNA: TGTGCCAGCAGCTTTGACGGGAGTGTAGGTAATGAGCAGTTCTTC; CDR3: CASSFDGSVGNEQFF
D: TRBD2; V: TRBV10-3; J: TRBJ2-7; size: .; DNA: TGTGCCATTAGCGGGAGGTTAGGATACGAGCAGTACTTC; CDR3: CAISGRLGYEQYF
D: .; V: TRBV28; J: TRBJ2-1; size: .; DNA: TGTGCCAGCAGTTTATTCGGGGGGCTGAGGGGCGAGCAGTTCTTC; CDR3: CASSLFGGLRGEQFF
D: TRBD1; V: TRBV4-3; J: TRBJ2-5; size: few; DNA: TGCGCCAGCAGTCTTAAGGCACCCGGGACAGGGGGCGAGACCCAGTACTTC; CDR3: CASSLKAPGTGGETQYF
D: TRBD2; V: TRBV28; J: TRBJ2-7; size: few; DNA: TGTGCCAGCAGTTCGGGACTAGTCCCACAGTACTTC; CDR3: CASSSGLVPQYF
D: .; V: TRBV29-1; J: TRBJ2-5; size: .; DNA: TGCAGCGTTGAAGAGGACAGTTACCTTCAGTACTTC; CDR3: CSVEEDSYLQYF
D: .; V: TRBV9; J: TRBJ2-1; size: .; DNA: TGTGCCAGCACGGGGGGCCTTGGGGGCGTTGAGCAGTTCTTC; CDR3: CASTGGLGGVEQFF
D: .; V: TRBV1; J: TRBJ2-6; size: .; DNA: TGCACCAGCAGGGCCAGTACACAAAGTCGGGCCAACGTCCTGACTTTC; CDR3: CTSRASTQSRANVLTF
D: .; V: TRBV7-9; J: TRBJ2-3; size: .; DNA: TGTGCCAGCACCCGTGAGGGGCGAGGGGATACGCAGTATTTT; CDR3: CASTREGRGDTQYF
D: TRBD1; V: TRBV2; J: TRBJ2-5; size: .; DNA: TGTGCCAGCAGTGAAGCTCACACAGGGGACGTGGAGACCCAGTACTTC; CDR3: CASSEAHTGDVETQYF
D: .; V: TRBV2; J: TRBJ2-2; size: .; DNA: TGTGCCAGCACCGGGGCGAACACCGGGGAGCTGTTTTTT; CDR3: CASTGANTGELFF
D: .; V: TRBV28; J: TRBJ1-1; size: .; DNA: TGTGCCAGCAGTTTGGGTCGCGGGACAACTGAAGCTTTCTTT; CDR3: CASSLGRGTTEAFF
D: .; V: TRBV5-1; J: TRBJ2-1; size: .; DNA: TGCGCCAGCAGCCCCGGACTTGTGACTATCCGGAATGAGCAGTTCTTC; CDR3: CASSPGLVTIRNEQFF
D: .; V: TRBV9; J: TRBJ2-1; size: few; DNA: TGTGCCAGCAGCGTAGCAGACAGCAGCTCCTACAATGAGCAGTTCTTC; CDR3: CASSVADSSSYNEQFF
D: .; V: TRBV15; J: TRBJ1-4; size: few; DNA: TGTGCCACTGGGGGACAAGGGAAAACAACTAATGAAAAACTGTTTTTT; CDR3: CATGGQGKTTNEKLFF
D: .; V: TRBV4-2; J: TRBJ2-3; size: once; DNA: TGTGCCAGCAGCCACGACGGAAAAGCGGGCACAGATACGCAGTATTTT; CDR3: CASSHDGKAGTDTQYF
D: .; V: TRBV4-1; J: TRBJ2-3; size: .; DNA: TGCGCCAGCAGCCAAGATCCCTCAAGCCGGGTAACAGATACGCAGTATTTT; CDR3: CASSQDPSSRVTDTQYF
D: TRBD1; V: TRBV28; J: TRBJ1-5; size: few; DNA: TGTGCCAGCGGCCTCCCGGGACAGTTCGGTCAGCCCCAGCATTTT; CDR3: CASGLPGQFGQPQHF
D: .; V: TRBV28; J: TRBJ1-1; size: .; DNA: TGTGCCAGCAGTGGCCGGGGTCCTGAAGCTTTCTTT; CDR3: CASSGRGPEAFF
D: TRBD2; V: TRBV25-1; J: TRBJ2-3; size: many; DNA: TGTGCCAGCAAGCCGGGGGATCTAGCGGCTAGCACAGATACGCAGTATTTT; CDR3: CASKPGDLAASTDTQYF
D: .; V: TRBV7-9; J: TRBJ2-7; size: .; DNA: TGTGCCAGCAGCGCCAACTGGATATCCTACGAGCAGTACTTC; CDR3: CASSANWISYEQYF
D: .; V: TRBV10-3; J: TRBJ2-7; size: .; DNA: TGTGCCATCAGCTCCCTTAACGAGCAGTACTTC; CDR3: CAISSLNEQYF
D: TRBD1; V: TRBV28; J: TRBJ1-3; size: .; DNA: TGTGCCAGCAGTTTGGACCGAAGGGGGCGTTTTGGAAACACCATATATTTT; CDR3: CASSLDRRGRFGNTIYF
D: TRBD1; V: TRBV15; J: TRBJ1-5; size: .; DNA: TGTGCCACCAGCGGGGACAGGGATAGCAATCAGCCCCAGCATTTT; CDR3: CATSGDRDSNQPQHF
D: .; V: TRBV28; J: TRBJ2-7; size: .; DNA: TGTGCCAGCGCTAAGGGGTACGAGCAGTACTTC; CDR3: CASAKGYEQYF
D: .; V: TRBV7-9; J: TRBJ2-1; size: .; DNA: TGTGCCAGCAGCTTACAGGGTTCGGATGAGCAGTTCTTC; CDR3: CASSLQGSDEQFF
D: .; V: TRBV5-6; J: TRBJ2-3; size: .; DNA: TGTGCCAGCAGCCTGGGACTTCTTTTTCTAACTACGCAGTATTTT; CDR3: CASSLGLLFLTTQYF
D: .; V: TRBV28; J: TRBJ2-4; size: .; DNA: TGTGCCAGCCAGGGGCGGACTGGGATTGACCAAAACATTCAGTACTTC; CDR3: CASQGRTGIDQNIQYF
D: TRBD1; V: TRBV5-1; J: TRBJ1-2; size: once; DNA: TGCGCCAGCAGCCCCGAGAGGGGGCTGAATGGCTACACCTTC; CDR3: CASSPERGLNGYTF
D: TRBD2; V: TRBV28; J: TRBJ2-7; size: .; DNA: TGTGCCAGCAGGACCCGACTAGCGGTAAAAGCCTACGAGCAGTACTTC; CDR3: CASRTRLAVKAYEQYF
D: .; V: TRBV6-5; J: TRBJ1-1; size: .; DNA: TGTGCCAGCAGTTACGGAGGGGCCGGCACTGAAGCTTTCTTT; CDR3: CASSYGGAGTEAFF
D: .; V: TRBV25-1; J: TRBJ1-2; size: .; DNA: TGTGCCAGCAGTGCGCATGGCTACACCTTC; CDR3: CASSAHGYTF
D: TRBD2; V: TRBV25-1; J: TRBJ2-1; size: .; DNA: TGTGCCAGCAGTCACACTCGACTAGCGGAAGGGAATGAGCAGTTCTTC; CDR3: CASSHTRLAEGNEQFF
D: TRBD2; V: TRBV29-1; J: TRBJ2-1; size: many; DNA: TGCAGCGTTGAGGGGACTAGCGGGGAGAATGAGCAGTTCTTC; CDR3: CSVEGTSGENEQFF
D: .; V: TRBV5-4; J: TRBJ1-1; size: .; DNA: TGTGCCAGCAGCTATGAAGGGGGGGGGACTGAAGCTTTCTTT; CDR3: CASSYEGGGTEAFF
D: TRBD2; V: TRBV10-3; J: TRBJ2-7; size: .; DNA: TGTGCCATCAGTGAATGGAGCGGGAGGGGTTGGTACGAGCAGTACTTC; CDR3: CAISEWSGRGWYEQYF
D: .; V: TRBV14; J: TRBJ1-2; size: few; DNA: TGTGCCAGCAGCCAGACCGAGAACTATGGCTACACCTTC; CDR3: CASSQTENYGYTF
D: TRBD1; V: TRBV5-6; J: TRBJ1-2; size: .; DNA: TGTGCCAGCAGCTTGGAGGAACAGGGGAATGGCTACACCTTC; CDR3: CASSLEEQGNGYTF